This paragraph reports one TCR beta chain. The data were taken from a study of T cell changes during pregnancy in multiple sclerosis. CDR1 and CDR2 (germline): KGHSH, LQKENI. The CDR3 spans 15 residues. V dropped 2 bases and J dropped 5 bases, with 16 bases sitting between them. The repertoire was sequenced with immunoSEQ multiplex PCR; TCRdb's copy has only in-frame clones and lacks some. The sample consists of about 120,000 clones, under 95% of them appearing once. The chain uses TRBV18 and TRBJ2-7, with a possible D match to TRBD1 (6 bases). The sequences come from peripheral blood, collected before pregnancy. The source of this sequence is a female donor with multiple sclerosis, enrolled in a pregnancy study. Written as DNA, the CDR3 is TGTGCCAGCTCACCAGGGTCAGGGGAGAACCACGAGCAGTACTTC. This sequence encodes CASSPGSGENHEQYF.